Sequencing of this T cell receptor beta chain was carried out in a study of post-analysis software for immune sequencing data. Study context: Disease courses included relapsing-remitting, secondary progressive and progressive-relapsing multiple sclerosis. Notes on the study in general: With TRBV5-6, TRBV5-1 and TRBV20-1 included, about five TRBV segments were more frequent in patients than in controls. Controls had significantly higher normalized Chao1 diversity than multiple sclerosis patients. Co-batched samples clustered tightly together by F measure.

Per the germline V gene, CDR1 is MNHEY and CDR2 is SVGAGI. V shed 7 bases, J shed 7 bases, and the junction held 6 bases outside the gene matches. The CDR3 spans 13 residues. TCR beta libraries were prepared from cDNA with unique molecular identifiers. Researchers reported a few hundred thousand cDNA molecules coming from 1 to 10 million T cells. A single record per CDR3 protein comes from TCRdb applying MiXCR to the PCR reads. The sample yields 750,000 to 950,000 distinct CDR3 sequences, roughly 50% seen once. About this clonotype itself: Its antigen is still unknown.

The sequenced material came from blood. This receptor was obtained from a girl between 5 and 17 years old with multiple sclerosis. The chain uses TRBV6-5 and TRBJ2-1; 8 nucleotides line up with TRBD1. The CDR3 DNA sequence: TGTGCCAGCAACCCACGACAGGGGAATGAGCAGTTCTTC. It specifies CASNPRQGNEQFF.